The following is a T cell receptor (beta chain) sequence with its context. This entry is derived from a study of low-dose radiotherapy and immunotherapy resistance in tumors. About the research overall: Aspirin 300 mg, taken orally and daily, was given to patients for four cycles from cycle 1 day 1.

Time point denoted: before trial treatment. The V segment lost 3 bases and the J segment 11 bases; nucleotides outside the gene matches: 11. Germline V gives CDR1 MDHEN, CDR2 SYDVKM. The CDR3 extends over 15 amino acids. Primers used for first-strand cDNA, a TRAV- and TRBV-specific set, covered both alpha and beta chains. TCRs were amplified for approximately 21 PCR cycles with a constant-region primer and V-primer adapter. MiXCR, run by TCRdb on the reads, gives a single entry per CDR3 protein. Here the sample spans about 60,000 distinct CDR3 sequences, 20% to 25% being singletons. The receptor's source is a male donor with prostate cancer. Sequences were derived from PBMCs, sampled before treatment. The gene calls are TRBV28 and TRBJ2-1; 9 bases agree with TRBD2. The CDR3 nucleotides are TGTGCCAGCAGTTTGTTTGGGCGGGAGGGCGGGAAGCAGTTCTTC. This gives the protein CASSLFGREGGKQFF.